The sequence of this T cell receptor (beta chain) was determined in a study of naive and memory T cell subsets. Findings and limits, study-wide: Each distinct alpha or beta sequence counts as one clonotype. There was no ground truth to check naive and memory subset results. Over 85% of naive TCR sequences appeared only once, unlike memory subsets.

Both TRBC1 and TRBC2 were covered by a beta constant-region primer of two equimolar oligonucleotides. Ligated cDNA was amplified by four rounds of PCR with nested alpha and beta constant-region primers and SP2. TCRdb analysed the UMI-ligation and nested PCR reads with MiXCR anew, one entry per CDR3 protein. This table has about 120,000 distinct CDR3 sequences, around a third appearing once. The J segment lost 1 base and the V segment lost 7 bases, leaving 10 bases of the junction unmatched. The CDR3 sequence is 16 residues long. This clonotype was detected only a few times. Its target is not known. This TCR was recovered from a human donor in good health. The sample consisted of central memory CD4+ T cells from blood. The chain is built from TRBV12-3 or TRBV12-4 and TRBJ2-1; 7 nucleotides align to TRBD2. CDR3 nucleotide sequence: TGTGCCAGCACCATTTGGGGGGGTTTGTCCTACAATGAGCAGTTCTTC. This translates into CASTIWGGLSYNEQFF.